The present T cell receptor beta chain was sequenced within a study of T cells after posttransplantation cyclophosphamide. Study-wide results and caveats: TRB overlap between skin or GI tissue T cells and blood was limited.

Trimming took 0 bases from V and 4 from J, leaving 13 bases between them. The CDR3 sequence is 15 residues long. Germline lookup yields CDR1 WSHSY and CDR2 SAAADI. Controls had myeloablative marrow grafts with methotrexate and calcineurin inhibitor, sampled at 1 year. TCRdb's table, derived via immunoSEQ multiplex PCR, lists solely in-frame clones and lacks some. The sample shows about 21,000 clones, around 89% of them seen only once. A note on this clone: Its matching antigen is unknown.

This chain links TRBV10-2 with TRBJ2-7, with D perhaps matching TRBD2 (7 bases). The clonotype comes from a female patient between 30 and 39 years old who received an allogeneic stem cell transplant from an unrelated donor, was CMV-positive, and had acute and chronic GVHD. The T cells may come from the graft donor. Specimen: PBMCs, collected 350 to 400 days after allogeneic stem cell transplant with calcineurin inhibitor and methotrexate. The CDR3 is CASSESTGGRYEQYF. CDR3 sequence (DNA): TGCGCCAGCAGTGAGTCGACGGGGGGCAGGTACGAGCAGTACTTC.